These T cell receptor beta chains were read from a single sample in a study of CD8+ T cells in alopecia areata. Only in-frame clones appear in the TCRdb table, and some are missing; sequencing was by immunoSEQ multiplex PCR. The data show over 200,000 clones, about 53% seen once. Sequenced material: CD4+ T cells sorted from blood, taken at week 0. These receptors were collected from a human donor with alopecia areata. CDR3s include the opening cysteine and the closing phenylalanine or tryptophan. Fields, in order: D gene, V gene, CDR3 protein. The D gene is left open where the match is weak.

>TRBD1|TRBV7-9
CASSSRTGGSTEAFF
>TRBD1|TRBV5-1
CASSRTPDRATYEQYF
>NA|TRBV4-1
CASSQDFRTTYGYTF
>NA|TRBV9
CASSSKQTGTVDNSPLHF
>NA|TRBV9
CASSYRVRDGYTF
>NA|TRBV10-3
CAIGGQETQYF
>TRBD2|TRBV4-1
CASSQGTSGRAYEQYF
>TRBD1|TRBV29-1
CSVVGQGAMNTEAFF
>NA|TRBV9
CASSPFADPRTPVSTDTQYF
>NA|TRBV30
CAWTRQENTEAFF
>NA|TRBV7-9
CASSLAEVTEAFF
>NA|TRBV27
CASSLAGTTYGYTF
>NA|TRBV14
CASSQRLGTPYEQYF
>NA|TRBV19
CASSNTIYNEQFF
>NA|TRBV28
CASREGGTGANVLTF
>NA|TRBV29-1
CSVDQSSYNEQFF
>TRBD2|TRBV7-2
CASSLGLAGKDEQFF
>NA|TRBV30
CAWSKGTSYEQYF
>TRBD1|TRBV11-2
CASSLDPGGRNEQFF
>NA|TRBV6-5
CASRFGGNTGELFF
>NA|TRBV2
CASNGYNQPQHF
>TRBD1|TRBV29-1
CSVTQGVGYGYTF
>NA|TRBV5-6
CASSEVAPKSTDTQYF
>NA|TRBV9
CASSVVLLENTEAFF
>NA|TRBV7-9
CASSLAGANVLTF
>NA|TRBV25-1
CASSDPLSPSNEQFF
>NA|TRBV18
CASSRGSNTEAFF
>TRBD1|TRBV7-9
CASSLGDSLGYEQYF
>NA|TRBV9
CASSVENNSPLHF
>NA|TRBV29-1
CSVGTVLAYEQYF
>TRBD1|TRBV5-1
CASSRTGDEQYF
>NA|TRBV30
CAWRRRGLTGQRLDEQFF
>NA|TRBV7-9
CASSLVVTYEQYF
>NA|TRBV6-5
CASSYGLMNTEAFF
>NA|TRBV5-6
CASSFVADTQYF
>NA|TRBV13
CASSLRDTGEKLFF
>TRBD2|TRBV30
CAWSGTSGNEQFF
>NA|TRBV29-1
CSVGQVIQETQYF